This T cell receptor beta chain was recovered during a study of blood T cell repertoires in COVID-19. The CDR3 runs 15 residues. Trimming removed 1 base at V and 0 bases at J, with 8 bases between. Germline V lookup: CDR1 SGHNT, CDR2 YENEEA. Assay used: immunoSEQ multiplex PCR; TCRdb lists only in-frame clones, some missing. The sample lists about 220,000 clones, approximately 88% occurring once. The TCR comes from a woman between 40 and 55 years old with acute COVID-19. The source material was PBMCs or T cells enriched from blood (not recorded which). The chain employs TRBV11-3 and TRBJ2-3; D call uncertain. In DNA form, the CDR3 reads TGTGCCAGCAGCTTAGGAGGATCTAGCACAGATACGCAGTATTTT. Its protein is CASSLGGSSTDTQYF.